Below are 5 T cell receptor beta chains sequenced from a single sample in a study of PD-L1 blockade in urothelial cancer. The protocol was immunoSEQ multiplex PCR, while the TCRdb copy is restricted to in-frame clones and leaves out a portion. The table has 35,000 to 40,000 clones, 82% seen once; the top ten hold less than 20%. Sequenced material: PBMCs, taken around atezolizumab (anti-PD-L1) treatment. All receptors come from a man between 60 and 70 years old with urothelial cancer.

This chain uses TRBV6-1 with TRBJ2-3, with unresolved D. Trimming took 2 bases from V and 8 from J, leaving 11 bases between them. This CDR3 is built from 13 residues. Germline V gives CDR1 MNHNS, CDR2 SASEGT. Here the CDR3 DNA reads TGTGCCAGCAGTGAACTTGGGCCAAGTACGCAGTATTTT. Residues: CASSELGPSTQYF.

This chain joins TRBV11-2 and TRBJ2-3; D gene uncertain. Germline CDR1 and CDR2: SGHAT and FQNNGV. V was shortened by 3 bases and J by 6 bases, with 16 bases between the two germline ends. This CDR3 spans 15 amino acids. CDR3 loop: CASSFRDPPLDTQYF. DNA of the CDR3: TGTGCCAGCAGCTTTCGCGATCCCCCCCTCGATACGCAGTATTTT.

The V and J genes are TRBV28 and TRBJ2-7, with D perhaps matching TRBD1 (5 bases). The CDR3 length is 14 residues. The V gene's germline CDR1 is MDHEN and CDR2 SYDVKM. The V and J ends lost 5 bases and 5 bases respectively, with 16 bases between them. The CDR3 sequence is CASSPSVGQHEQYF. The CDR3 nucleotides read TGTGCCAGCAGTCCCTCGGTGGGGCAACACGAGCAGTACTTC.

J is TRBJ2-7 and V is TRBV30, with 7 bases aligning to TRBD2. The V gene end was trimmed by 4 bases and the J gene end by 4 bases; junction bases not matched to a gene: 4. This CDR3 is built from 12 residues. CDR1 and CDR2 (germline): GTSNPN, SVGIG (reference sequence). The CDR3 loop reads CAWTGGGYEQYF. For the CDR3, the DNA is TGTGCCTGGACCGGGGGAGGGTACGAGCAGTACTTC.

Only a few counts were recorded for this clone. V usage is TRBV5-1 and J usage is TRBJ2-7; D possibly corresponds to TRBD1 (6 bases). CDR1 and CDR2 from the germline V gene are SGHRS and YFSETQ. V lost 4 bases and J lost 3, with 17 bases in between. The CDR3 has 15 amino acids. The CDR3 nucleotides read TGCGCCAGCAGCCCCCGGTTGGGACAAGACTACGAGCAGTACTTC. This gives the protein CASSPRLGQDYEQYF.